The next 10 T cell receptor beta chains were all read from a single sample in a study of beta chain features in type 1 diabetes. The whole isolated RNA underwent reverse transcription, so sequencing captured expressed TCRB transcripts. Produced via immunoSEQ multiplex PCR; TCRdb's table is partial and in-frame only. Here the sample spans roughly 250,000 clones, around 68% being singletons. Sequencing input: naive CD4+ T cells from blood. All receptors come from a man aged 25-40 years in good health.

The chain carries TRBV6-5 and TRBJ2-7; D gene unclear. The CDR3 contains 12 residues. V was clipped by 6 bases and J by 2 bases, with 8 bases between them. Germline V gene data show CDR1 as MNHEY and CDR2 as SVGAGI. This chain's CDR3 is CASSGSTYEQYF. For the CDR3, the DNA is TGTGCCAGCAGCGGCAGTACCTACGAGCAGTACTTC.

The chain links TRBV6-6 to TRBJ1-6, with a weak D call TRBD1 (5 bases). The V gene's germline CDR1 is MNHNY and CDR2 SVGAGI (reference sequence). V was shortened by 7 bases and J by 8 bases, with 12 bases between the two germline ends. This CDR3 region has 13 residues. The CDR3 here is CASNGREYSPLHF. The CDR3 DNA is TGTGCCAGCAATGGCAGGGAATATTCACCCCTCCACTTT.

The chain is built from TRBV9 and TRBJ2-1; D perhaps matches TRBD1 (6 bases). This CDR3 has 13 amino acids. Trimming removed 3 bases from V and 12 bases from J, with 16 bases in between. Germline V CDR1 and CDR2: SGDLS, YYNGEE. The CDR3 DNA is TGTGCCAGCAGCGCGGCCGAGACAGGAAGGCAGTTCTTC. Protein sequence: CASSAAETGRQFF.

This clone was counted a few times. The chain has TRBV7-2 and TRBJ2-2; 12 bases line up with TRBD2. This CDR3 is 16 amino acids long. With V trimmed by 3 bases and J by 4 bases, 3 bases remained unmatched. The germline CDR1 and CDR2 sequences are SGHTA and FQGNSA. CDR3 DNA: TGTGCCAGCAGCTTGACTAGCGGGAGCACCACCGGGGAGCTGTTTTTT. Protein: CASSLTSGSTTGELFF.

J is TRBJ2-7 and V is TRBV30; D not resolved. V lost 0 bases, J lost 9 bases, and 9 bases lay in between. This CDR3 contains 11 residues. Germline V gene sequence: CDR1 GTSNPN, CDR2 SVGIG (reference sequence). This CDR3 reads CAWSVSLGQYF. DNA for the CDR3: TGTGCCTGGAGTGTGTCCCTGGGGCAGTACTTC.

V usage is TRBV11-2 and J usage is TRBJ2-4, with TRBD2 as a possible D gene (5 bases). This CDR3 is built from 13 residues. V lost 4 bases and J lost 9, with 13 bases in between. Looked up from germline, CDR1 is SGHAT and CDR2 is FQNNGV. The CDR3 protein is CASSYGIPGIQYF. The DNA of the CDR3 is TGTGCCAGCAGCTACGGGATTCCGGGCATTCAGTACTTC. Variable domain in full (rest from reference TRBV11-2 and TRBJ2-4): EAGVAQSPRYKIIEKRQSVAFWCNPISGHATLYWYQQILGQGPKLLIQFQNNGVVDDSQLPKDRFSAERLKGVDSTLKIQPAKLEDSAVYLCASSYGIPGIQYFGAGTRLSVL.

The rearrangement uses TRBV30 and TRBJ2-7, with D uncertain. Trimming left V 4 bases short and J 0 bases short, with 4 bases between. Germline CDR1 and CDR2: GTSNPN and SVGIG (reference sequence). The CDR3 runs 11 residues. CDR3 region: CAWKISYEQYF. CDR3 nucleotides: TGTGCCTGGAAAATCTCCTACGAGCAGTACTTC.

In its sample, this clone was seen once. The chain carries TRBV2 and TRBJ2-5; 8 bases agree with TRBD1. Germline trimming cut 8 bases from V and 5 bases from J; bases unmatched to any gene: 10. The germline V gene encodes CDR1 SNHLY and CDR2 FYNNEI. The CDR3 spans 14 residues. The CDR3 DNA sequence: TGTGCCAGCGGAGATTGGACAGGGATGGAGACCCAGTACTTC. Protein: CASGDWTGMETQYF.

The chain couples TRBV7-2 to TRBJ2-7; tentative D call: TRBD1 (6 bases). V was cut by 5 bases and J by 6 bases, with 14 bases left in between. This CDR3 has 13 amino acids. Germline loops: CDR1 SGHTA, CDR2 FQGNSA. The CDR3 DNA is TGTGCCAGCAGCATAACAGGGTTCGGCGAGCAGTACTTC. As protein: CASSITGFGEQYF.

The chain recombines TRBV7-2 with TRBJ2-1, with 8 bases fitting TRBD2. CDR3 length equals 16 residues. Germline V gene lookup returns CDR1 SGHTA and CDR2 FQGNSA. The V gene end was trimmed by 5 bases and the J gene end by 1 base; junction bases not matched to a gene: 7. The CDR3, as DNA: TGTGCCAGCAGCCCAAGAACTAGCGGTTCCTACAATGAGCAGTTCTTC. Protein sequence: CASSPRTSGSYNEQFF.